Included here is one TCR beta chain sequence, with context. Sequencing used immunoSEQ multiplex PCR; TCRdb keeps in-frame clones, though not all of them. The repertoire holds 550,000 to 800,000 clones, with roughly 88% as singletons. This entry is derived from a study of shared T cell receptors in the human thymus. Germline CDR1 is SGHTA and CDR2 is FQGNSA. CDR3 length equals 16 residues. The trim removed 6 bases at V and 1 base at J, leaving 9 bases unmatched. These data also featured in a second study, about human thymus T cells. This second study notes: Infants served as donors; they were healthy and Finnish and were having corrective surgery for congenital heart defects. The thymus was resected at corrective cardiac surgery. Apparent skewing of V and J gene usage characterized both thymic and blood repertoires. Thymic repertoires overlap heavily among unrelated individuals, related research has reported.

The sample taken for sequencing was thymocytes. The receptor's source is a girl under three years old with a congenital heart defect. The chain is built from TRBV7-2 and TRBJ2-5, with TRBD1 matching 9 bases. The CDR3 loop is CASSSGRTGVQETQYF. CDR3 in DNA: TGTGCCAGCAGTTCCGGTAGGACAGGGGTCCAAGAGACCCAGTACTTC.